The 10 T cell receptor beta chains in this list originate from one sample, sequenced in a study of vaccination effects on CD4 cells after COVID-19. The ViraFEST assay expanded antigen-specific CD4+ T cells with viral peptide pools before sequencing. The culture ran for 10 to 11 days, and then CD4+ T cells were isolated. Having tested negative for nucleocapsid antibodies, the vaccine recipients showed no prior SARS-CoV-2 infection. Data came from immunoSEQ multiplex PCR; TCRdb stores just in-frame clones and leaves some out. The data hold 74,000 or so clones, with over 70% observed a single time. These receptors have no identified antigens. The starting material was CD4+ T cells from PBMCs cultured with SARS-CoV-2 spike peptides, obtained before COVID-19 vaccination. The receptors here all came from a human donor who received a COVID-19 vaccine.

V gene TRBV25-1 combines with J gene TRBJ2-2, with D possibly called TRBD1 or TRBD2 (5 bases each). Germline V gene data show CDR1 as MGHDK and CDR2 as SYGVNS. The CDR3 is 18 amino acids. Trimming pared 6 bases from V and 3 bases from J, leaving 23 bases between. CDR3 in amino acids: CASRPKVKGSNDTGELFF. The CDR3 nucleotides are TGTGCCAGCAGACCCAAGGTTAAGGGGAGTAATGACACCGGGGAGCTGTTTTTT.

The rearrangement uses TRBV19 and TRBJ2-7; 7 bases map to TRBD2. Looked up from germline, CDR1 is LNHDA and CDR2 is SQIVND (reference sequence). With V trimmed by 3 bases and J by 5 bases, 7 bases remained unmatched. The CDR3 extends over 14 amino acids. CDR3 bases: TGTGCCAGTAGTATGGGCGGGGGAAGGAACGAGCAGTACGTC. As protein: CASSMGGGRNEQYV.

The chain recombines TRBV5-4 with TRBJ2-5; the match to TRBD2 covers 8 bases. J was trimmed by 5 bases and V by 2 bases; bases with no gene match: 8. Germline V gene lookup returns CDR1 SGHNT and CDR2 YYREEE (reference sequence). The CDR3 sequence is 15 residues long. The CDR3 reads CASSLAGDLSETQYF. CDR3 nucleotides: TGTGCCAGCAGCTTAGCGGGGGACCTCTCGGAGACCCAGTACTTC.

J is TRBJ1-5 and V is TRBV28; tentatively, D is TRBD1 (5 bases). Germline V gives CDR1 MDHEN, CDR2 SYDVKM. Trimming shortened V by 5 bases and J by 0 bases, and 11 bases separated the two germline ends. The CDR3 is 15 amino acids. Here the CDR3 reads CASSRGMYSNQPQHF. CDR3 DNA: TGTGCCAGCAGTCGGGGGATGTATAGCAATCAGCCCCAGCATTTT.

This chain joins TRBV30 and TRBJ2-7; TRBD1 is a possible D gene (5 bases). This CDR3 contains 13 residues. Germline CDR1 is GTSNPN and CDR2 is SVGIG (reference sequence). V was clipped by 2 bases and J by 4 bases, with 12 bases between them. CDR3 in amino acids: CAWSRGSAYEQYV. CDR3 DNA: TGTGCCTGGAGTAGGGGCTCCGCTTACGAGCAGTACGTC.

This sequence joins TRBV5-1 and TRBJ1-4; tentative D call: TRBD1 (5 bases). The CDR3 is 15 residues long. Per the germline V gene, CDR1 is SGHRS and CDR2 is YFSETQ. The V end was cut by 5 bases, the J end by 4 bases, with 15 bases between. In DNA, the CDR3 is TGCGCCAGCAGATTCGGGGGGGTCGGTAATGAAAAACTGTTTTTT. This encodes CASRFGGVGNEKLFF.

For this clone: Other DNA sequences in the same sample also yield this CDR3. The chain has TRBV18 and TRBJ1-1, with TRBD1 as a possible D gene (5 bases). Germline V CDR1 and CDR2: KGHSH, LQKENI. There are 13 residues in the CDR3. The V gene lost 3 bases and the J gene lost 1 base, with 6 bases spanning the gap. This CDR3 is CASSPGQNTEAFF. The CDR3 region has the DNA TGTGCCAGCTCACCCGGACAGAACACTGAAGCTTTCTTT.

In nucleotides, the CDR3 is TGTGCCAGCACACGACTAGCGGGGGCCACACTGGGAGAGACCCAGTACTTC. Translated: CASTRLAGATLGETQYF. The gene calls are TRBV7-7 and TRBJ2-5, with 12 nucleotides matching TRBD2. CDR3 length: 17 amino acids. Trimming took 7 bases from V and 4 from J; bases not matched to a gene: 13. Germline CDR1 and CDR2: SSHAT and FNYEAQ (reference sequence).

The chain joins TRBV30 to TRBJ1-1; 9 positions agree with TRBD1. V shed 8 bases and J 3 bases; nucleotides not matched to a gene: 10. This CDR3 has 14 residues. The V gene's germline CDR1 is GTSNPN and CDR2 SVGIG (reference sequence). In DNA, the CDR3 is TGTGCCGGATTACAGGGGGCGCGGGACACTGAAGCTTTCTTT. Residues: CAGLQGARDTEAFF.

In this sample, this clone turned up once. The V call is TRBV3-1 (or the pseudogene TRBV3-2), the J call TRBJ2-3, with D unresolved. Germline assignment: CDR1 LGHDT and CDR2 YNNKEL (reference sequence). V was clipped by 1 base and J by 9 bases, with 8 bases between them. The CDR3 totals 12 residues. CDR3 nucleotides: TGTGCCAGCAGCCAAGTCGTGGGGACGCAGTATTTT. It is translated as CASSQVVGTQYF.